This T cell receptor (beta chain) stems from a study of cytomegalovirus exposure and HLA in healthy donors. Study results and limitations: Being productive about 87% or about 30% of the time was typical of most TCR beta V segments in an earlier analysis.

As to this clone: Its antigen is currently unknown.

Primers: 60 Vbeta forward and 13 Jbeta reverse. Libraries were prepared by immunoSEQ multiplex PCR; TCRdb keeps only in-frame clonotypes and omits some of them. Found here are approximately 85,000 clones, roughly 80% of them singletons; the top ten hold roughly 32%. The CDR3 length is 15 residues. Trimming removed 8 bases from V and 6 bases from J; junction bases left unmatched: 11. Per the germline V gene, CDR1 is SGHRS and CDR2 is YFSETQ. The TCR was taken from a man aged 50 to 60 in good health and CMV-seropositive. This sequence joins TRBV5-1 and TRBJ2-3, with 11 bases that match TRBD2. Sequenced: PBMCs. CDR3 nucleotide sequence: TGCGCCAGTACCTCTCTACTAGCGGGAGCTGATACGCAGTATTTT. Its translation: CASTSLLAGADTQYF.